The sequence of this TCR beta chain was determined in a study of T cell responses to AZD1222 COVID-19 vaccine. Germline V gene data show CDR1 as SNHLY and CDR2 as FYNNEI. Trimming took off 6 bases at V and 4 bases at J, with 21 bases between the two ends. CDR3 size: 16 residues. As to this clone: The antigen remains unidentified.

Study-wide findings and caveats: Baseline seropositives among AZD1222 recipients totaled only 5 to 7. Reportedly, close to half of spike-specific TCRs are directed against unmutated variant regions. Among the donors, most were white British and more were female, and clonal diversity was possibly underestimated.

TCRdb's copy holds only in-frame clones and misses some; the assay was immunoSEQ multiplex PCR. The sample shows fewer than 130,000 clones, about 90% of them seen only once. This receptor was identified in an adult who received the AZD1222 COVID-19 vaccine. The sequencing used peripheral blood, collected 28 days after the second AZD1222 dose. The chain recombines TRBV2 with TRBJ1-2; D is uncertain. The CDR3 reads CASRGSVDRSFYGYTF. For the CDR3, the DNA is TGTGCCAGCAGGGGAAGTGTAGACCGATCGTTCTATGGCTACACCTTC.